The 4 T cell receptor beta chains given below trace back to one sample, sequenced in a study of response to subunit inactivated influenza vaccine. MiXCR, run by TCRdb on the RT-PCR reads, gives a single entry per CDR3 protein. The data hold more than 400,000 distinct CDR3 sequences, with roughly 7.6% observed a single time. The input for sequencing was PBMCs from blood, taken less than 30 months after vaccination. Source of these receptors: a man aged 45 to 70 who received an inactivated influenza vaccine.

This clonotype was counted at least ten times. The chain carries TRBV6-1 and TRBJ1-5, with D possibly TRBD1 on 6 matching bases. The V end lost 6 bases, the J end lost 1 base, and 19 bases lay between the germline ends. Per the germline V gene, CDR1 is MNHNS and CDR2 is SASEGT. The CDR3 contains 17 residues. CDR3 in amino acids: CASSPNPDRISNQPQHF. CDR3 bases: TGTGCCAGCAGCCCAAATCCCGACAGGATAAGCAATCAGCCCCAGCATTTT.

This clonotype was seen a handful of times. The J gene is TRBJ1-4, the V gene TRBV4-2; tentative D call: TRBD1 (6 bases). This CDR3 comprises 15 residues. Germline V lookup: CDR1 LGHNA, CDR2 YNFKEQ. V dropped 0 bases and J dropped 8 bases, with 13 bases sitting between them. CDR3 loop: CASSQDWSGVEKLFF. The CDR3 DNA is TGTGCCAGCAGCCAAGATTGGTCAGGGGTAGAAAAACTGTTTTTT.

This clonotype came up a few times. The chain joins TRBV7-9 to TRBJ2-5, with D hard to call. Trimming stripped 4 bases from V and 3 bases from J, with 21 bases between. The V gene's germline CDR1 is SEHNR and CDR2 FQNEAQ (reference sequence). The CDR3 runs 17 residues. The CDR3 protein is CASSSTRKFSPKETQYF. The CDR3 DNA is TGTGCCAGCAGCTCCACAAGGAAGTTTTCCCCCAAAGAGACCCAGTACTTC.

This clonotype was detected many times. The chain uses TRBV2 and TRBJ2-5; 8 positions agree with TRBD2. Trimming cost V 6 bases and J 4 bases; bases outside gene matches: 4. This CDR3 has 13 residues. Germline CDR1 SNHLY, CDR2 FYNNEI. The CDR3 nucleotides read TGTGCCAGCAGCGACCTAGCGGGAGAGACCCAGTACTTC. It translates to CASSDLAGETQYF.